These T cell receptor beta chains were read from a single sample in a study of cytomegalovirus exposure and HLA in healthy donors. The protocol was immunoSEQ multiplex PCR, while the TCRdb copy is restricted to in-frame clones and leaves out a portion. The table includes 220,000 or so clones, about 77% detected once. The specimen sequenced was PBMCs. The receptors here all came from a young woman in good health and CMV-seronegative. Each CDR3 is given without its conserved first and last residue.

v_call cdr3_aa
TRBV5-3 ARSTTGGDLGSYNEQF
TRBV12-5 ASGLGTGYQPQH
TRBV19 ASGSRPGTVNTGELF
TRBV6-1 ASSEAGWTPGNEKLF
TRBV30 AWNVLRDSSYGYT
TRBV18 ASSKGDLEQY
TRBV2 ASSYSHSNQPQH
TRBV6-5 ASRGTGLHQPQH
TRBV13 ASSLGQGGTEAF
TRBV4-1 ASSQVSLGTSGGASADTQY
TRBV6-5 ASSRQGSNEKLF
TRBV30 AWTGENNSPLH
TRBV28 ASRLSSGANVLT
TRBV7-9 ASSFGTSEDNEQF
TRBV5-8 ATLTGP
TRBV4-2 ASSHLKGDSQETQY
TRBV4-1 ASSQNPYFGGAF
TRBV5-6 ASSFLAAETQY
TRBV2 ASSVWAGADTQY
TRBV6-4 ASSDPGGLF